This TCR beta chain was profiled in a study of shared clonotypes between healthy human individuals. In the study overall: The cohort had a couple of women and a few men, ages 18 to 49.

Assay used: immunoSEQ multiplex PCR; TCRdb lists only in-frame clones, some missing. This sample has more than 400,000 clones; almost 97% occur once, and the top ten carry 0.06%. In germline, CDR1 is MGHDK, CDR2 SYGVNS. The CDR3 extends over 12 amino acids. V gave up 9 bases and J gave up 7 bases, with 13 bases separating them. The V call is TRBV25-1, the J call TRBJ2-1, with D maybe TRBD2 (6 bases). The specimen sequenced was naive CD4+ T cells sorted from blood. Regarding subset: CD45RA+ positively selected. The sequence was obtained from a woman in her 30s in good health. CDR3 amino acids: CARRGWENEQFF. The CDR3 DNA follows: TGTGCCAGGCGGGGTTGGGAGAATGAGCAGTTCTTC.